Following are 30 T cell receptor beta chains from one sample sequenced in a study of T cells after posttransplantation cyclophosphamide. The protocol was immunoSEQ multiplex PCR, while the TCRdb copy is restricted to in-frame clones and leaves out a portion. This sample comprises fewer than 35,000 clones, none seen once only. The material sequenced was PBMCs. These receptor sequences come from a woman aged 60-70 years in good health, CMV-negative, and a related stem cell transplant donor.

At least ten counts were recorded for this clone. The chain has TRBV19 and TRBJ1-6; the D is unclear. Germline CDR1 reads LNHDA; CDR2 reads SQIVND (reference sequence). V was shortened by 5 bases and J by 6 bases, with 11 bases between the two germline ends. The CDR3 has 14 residues. The CDR3 loop is CASSVQAVNSPLHF. The DNA for the CDR3 is TGTGCCAGTAGTGTCCAGGCCGTTAATTCACCCCTCCACTTT.

This clone was recorded many times. The rearrangement uses TRBV2 and TRBJ2-5, with 9 bases identical to TRBD1. The ends lost 6 bases at V and 5 bases at J; junction bases unmatched: 1. CDR3 length: 12 residues. Germline loops: CDR1 SNHLY, CDR2 FYNNEI. In DNA, the CDR3 is TGTGCCAGCAGACAGGGGGCTGAGACCCAGTACTTC. Amino acid sequence: CASRQGAETQYF.

Ten or more counts support this clone. The rearrangement links TRBV7-3 to TRBJ2-1, with 8 positions matching TRBD2. V shed 5 bases and J 8 bases; nucleotides not matched to a gene: 14. Germline V lookup: CDR1 SGHTA, CDR2 FQGTGA. This CDR3 contains 16 residues. The CDR3 loop is CASSPRGGGLGDEQFF. The CDR3 nucleotides are TGTGCCAGCAGCCCAAGAGGCGGGGGGTTAGGAGATGAGCAGTTCTTC.

This clone was picked up many times. This rearrangement joins TRBV10-3 to TRBJ1-5; tentatively, D is TRBD1 (6 bases). The CDR3 has 13 amino acids. V was cut by 6 bases and J by 10 bases, with 16 bases left in between. CDR1 and CDR2 (germline): ENHRY, SYGVKD. The CDR3 region is CAIRGQTKDPQHF. The CDR3 region has the DNA TGTGCCATCAGAGGACAGACAAAGGATCCCCAGCATTTT.

This clone was counted at least ten times. CDR3 region: CASSFSAGFNQPQHF. The CDR3 region has the DNA TGTGCCAGCAGTTTTTCGGCAGGATTCAATCAGCCCCAGCATTTT. This rearrangement joins TRBV28 to TRBJ1-5; D is undetermined. There are 15 residues in the CDR3. V lost 3 bases and J 3 bases, leaving 12 bases between the germline ends. CDR1 is MDHEN and CDR2 is SYDVKM in the germline V gene.

This clone was counted at least ten times. This rearrangement joins TRBV4-1 to TRBJ1-1; no definite D call. The CDR3 consists of 13 residues. V was clipped by 1 base and J by 4 bases, with 7 bases between them. Germline CDR1 and CDR2: MGHRA and YSYEKL. CDR3 nucleotides: TGCGCCAGCAGCCAAGGGCAGTCCACTGAAGCTTTCTTT. Protein: CASSQGQSTEAFF.

This clone was found many times. The V call is TRBV11-3, the J call TRBJ1-1, with D unclear. The V gene's germline CDR1 is SGHNT and CDR2 YENEEA. CDR3 size: 10 residues. CDR3 residues: CASRLALAFF. Written as DNA, the CDR3 is TGTGCAAGTCGCTTAGCTTTAGCTTTCTTT.

This clone was counted at least ten times. V is TRBV6-1 and J is TRBJ2-7; no reliable D call. The CDR3 loop spans 11 amino acids. V dropped 6 bases and J dropped 3 bases, with 6 bases sitting between them. Germline V gene sequence: CDR1 MNHNS, CDR2 SASEGT. CDR3 loop: CASRYNYEQYF. The CDR3 region has the DNA TGTGCCAGCAGGTACAACTACGAGCAGTACTTC.

At least ten counts were recorded for this clone. This chain uses TRBV4-2 with TRBJ2-7, with 7 positions matching TRBD2. V trimming: 2 bases; J trimming: 3 bases; junction bases outside the gene matches: 7. Germline V CDR1 and CDR2: LGHNA, YNFKEQ. The CDR3 contains 15 residues. The CDR3 region is CASSQTTSDHYEQYF. CDR3 coding DNA: TGTGCCAGCAGCCAAACCACTAGCGATCACTACGAGCAGTACTTC.

The sample holds many counts of this clone. This chain connects TRBV28 to TRBJ1-2; TRBD1 agrees at 12 bases. Germline CDR1 reads MDHEN; CDR2 reads SYDVKM. The CDR3 length is 16 residues. J was trimmed by 5 bases and V by 5 bases; bases with no gene match: 9. The CDR3 spells CASSQAGTGGRYGYTF. The CDR3 coding sequence is TGTGCCAGCAGTCAAGCCGGGACAGGGGGCCGTTATGGCTACACCTTC.

The chain combines TRBV11-2 with TRBJ2-7; D is unresolved. Germline values: CDR1 SGHAT, CDR2 FQNNGV. The CDR3 has 15 residues. The V and J ends lost 5 bases and 6 bases respectively, with 20 bases between them. CDR3 nucleotide sequence: TGTGCCAGCAGCATGGTCCTAGTACCGTCGGTCGAGCAGTACTTC. Encoded protein: CASSMVLVPSVEQYF.

This clone was seen many times. The chain recombines TRBV27 with TRBJ2-2, with 13 bases fitting TRBD2. The CDR3 totals 15 residues. Germline-derived CDR1 and CDR2 are MNHEY and SMNVEV (reference sequence). V lost 8 bases, J lost 5 bases, and 5 bases stayed unmatched. The CDR3 sequence is CASPGLAGETGELFF. The CDR3 DNA sequence: TGTGCCAGCCCCGGACTAGCGGGGGAAACCGGGGAGCTGTTTTTT.

The V and J genes are TRBV5-4 and TRBJ2-7; TRBD1 matches 7 bases. The J segment lost 7 bases and the V segment lost 5 bases, leaving 12 bases of the junction unmatched. The CDR3 loop spans 14 amino acids. CDR1 SGHNT and CDR2 YYREEE come from the germline V gene (reference sequence). The CDR3 nucleotides are TGTGCCAGCAGGTATGGGAAGGGGGCCGGGGAGCAGTACTTC. Protein: CASRYGKGAGEQYF.

This clone was counted between two and nine times. The V call is TRBV30, the J call TRBJ2-7; D gene uncertain. CDR1 and CDR2 (germline): GTSNPN, SVGIG (reference sequence). The CDR3 covers 11 residues. V lost 1 base to trimming and J lost 6 bases, with 7 bases between them. CDR3 bases: TGTGCCTGGAGTGGCAAGCGCGAGCAGTACTTC. Its protein is CAWSGKREQYF.

This clone was counted at least ten times. V usage is TRBV19 and J usage is TRBJ1-6; 7 nucleotides line up with TRBD1. The germline CDR1 and CDR2 sequences are LNHDA and SQIVND (reference sequence). The CDR3 spans 15 residues. With V trimmed by 3 bases and J by 10 bases, 9 bases remained unmatched. CDR3 nucleotides: TGTGCCAGTAGTATGCTGACAGGGTCGGGGTCACCCCTCCACTTT. Translation: CASSMLTGSGSPLHF.

The chain carries TRBV27 and TRBJ2-7, with D possibly TRBD1 on 6 matching bases. Trimming pared 2 bases from V and 5 bases from J, leaving 16 bases between. Germline CDR1 and CDR2: MNHEY and SMNVEV (reference sequence). The CDR3 has 15 amino acids. CDR3: CASSLKFSGVHEQYF. CDR3 nucleotide sequence: TGTGCCAGCAGTTTAAAATTCTCAGGGGTCCACGAGCAGTACTTC.

This clone appeared many times. The rearrangement joins TRBV4-2 to TRBJ1-1; TRBD1 agrees at 8 bases. CDR3 length: 16 residues. From germline, CDR1 is LGHNA and CDR2 YNFKEQ. Unmatched junction bases numbered 4, after V lost 0 bases and J lost 1 base. The CDR3 DNA is TGTGCCAGCAGCCAAGAGGGACAGGCGAAGAACACTGAAGCTTTCTTT. Translated: CASSQEGQAKNTEAFF.

This clone came up many times. V and J are TRBV28 and TRBJ1-6, with D hard to call. This CDR3 comprises 12 residues. The germline CDR1 and CDR2 sequences are MDHEN and SYDVKM. With 8 bases removed from V and 7 bases from J, the gap between germline ends came to 9 bases. The DNA for the CDR3 is TGTGCCAGCGGCGTGGGCAATTCACCCCTCCACTTT. This gives the protein CASGVGNSPLHF.

This clone was observed at least ten times. This rearrangement joins TRBV9 to TRBJ1-2, with D possibly TRBD1 on 5 matching bases. The CDR3 length is 15 residues. V was pared by 5 bases and J by 2 bases, with 16 bases between. Germline V gene sequence: CDR1 SGDLS, CDR2 YYNGEE. DNA for the CDR3: TGTGCCAGCAGTAAAGCCGGGACTCCAAACTATGGCTACACCTTC. Translation gives CASSKAGTPNYGYTF.

Ten or more counts support this clone. The gene calls are TRBV12-3 or TRBV12-4 and TRBJ1-5, with D perhaps TRBD1 (5 bases). V was cut by 6 bases and J by 11 bases, with 14 bases left in between. The CDR3 totals 12 residues. CDR3 in DNA: TGTGCCAGCAGCTCCCCGTGGGGGGCCCAGCATTTT. Translated, it gives CASSSPWGAQHF.

This clone was found many times. The V call is TRBV10-3, the J call TRBJ2-7, with 7 bases fitting TRBD1. Unmatched junction bases numbered 15, after V lost 5 bases and J lost 2 bases. Germline CDR1 is ENHRY and CDR2 is SYGVKD. The CDR3 has 17 residues. The DNA for the CDR3 is TGTGCCATCAGTATGGGAGAAGGGGGCTTGAGTCCCTACGAGCAGTACTTC. Translating it yields CAISMGEGGLSPYEQYF.

The V gene is TRBV12-3 or TRBV12-4, the J gene TRBJ1-2; no reliable D call. Trimming took off 6 bases at V and 5 bases at J, with 13 bases between the two ends. The CDR3 loop spans 13 amino acids. The CDR3 protein is CASSPRERYGYTF. CDR3 nucleotide sequence: TGTGCCAGCAGCCCACGCGAGCGGTATGGCTACACCTTC.

This clone was recorded many times. This rearrangement joins TRBV9 to TRBJ2-1; 7 bases are a match to TRBD1. The CDR3 is 14 residues long. CDR1 is SGDLS and CDR2 is YYNGEE in the germline V gene. Germline trimming cut 4 bases from V and 8 bases from J; bases unmatched to any gene: 9. The CDR3 is CASSPPGRGHEQFF. As DNA, the CDR3 is TGTGCCAGCAGCCCGCCGGGAAGGGGGCATGAGCAGTTCTTC.

This clone has only a few counts. The chain uses TRBV6-2 or TRBV6-3 and TRBJ2-3; the D gene is possibly TRBD2 (7 bases). The V end lost 6 bases, the J end lost 3 bases, and 25 bases lay between the germline ends. CDR3 length equals 18 residues. CDR1 is MNHEY and CDR2 is SVGEGT in the germline V gene. The CDR3 DNA reads TGTGCCAGCAGCAAAAGTACCGGGGGGCCCAAGAGGACAGATACGCAGTATTTT. Protein product: CASSKSTGGPKRTDTQYF.

This clone was counted only a few times. The V and J genes are TRBV29-1 and TRBJ2-3, with 7 nucleotides matching TRBD1. This CDR3 contains 14 residues. Losses at the gene ends were 4 bases for V and 4 bases for J; bases not matched to a gene: 8. The germline CDR1 and CDR2 sequences are SQVTM and ANQGSEA. This CDR3 is CSVVKTGWPDTQYF. The CDR3 nucleotides read TGCAGCGTTGTAAAGACAGGGTGGCCAGATACGCAGTATTTT.

This clone was recorded many times. The rearrangement links TRBV7-9 to TRBJ1-3, with TRBD1 as a possible D gene (5 bases). Germline assignment: CDR1 SEHNR and CDR2 FQNEAQ (reference sequence). The CDR3 sequence is 16 residues long. Trimming cost V 3 bases and J 0 bases, with 12 bases left between them. The CDR3 loop is CASSFPTGGSGNTIYF. The CDR3 DNA sequence: TGTGCCAGCAGCTTCCCTACAGGAGGCTCTGGAAACACCATATATTTT.

In its sample, this clone was seen a few times. The rearrangement links TRBV6-2 or TRBV6-3 to TRBJ2-3, with D uncertain. Germline lookup yields CDR1 MNHEY and CDR2 SVGEGT. V lost 6 bases and J lost 2, with 3 bases in between. This CDR3 is built from 11 residues. The CDR3 reads CASSVTDTQYF. DNA of the CDR3: TGTGCCAGCAGCGTCACAGATACGCAGTATTTT.

This clone showed up just a few times. The V and J genes are TRBV29-1 and TRBJ2-7; D may be TRBD1 (5 bases). Germline CDR1 and CDR2: SQVTM and ANQGSEA. With 5 bases removed from V and 4 bases from J, the gap between germline ends came to 18 bases. This CDR3 has 14 amino acids. CDR3 DNA sequence: TGCAGCGTTCTAATTCAGGGTACTGGATACGAGCAGTACTTC. This translates into CSVLIQGTGYEQYF.

The table lists this clone with many counts. The chain uses TRBV12-3 or TRBV12-4 and TRBJ1-1; D is unclear. The V and J ends lost 6 bases and 5 bases respectively, with 7 bases between them. The CDR3 loop spans 11 amino acids. In DNA, the CDR3 is TGTGCCAGCAGGGCGGGGACTGAAGCTTTCTTT. This sequence encodes CASRAGTEAFF.

In its sample, this clone was seen many times. The V call is TRBV7-8, the J call TRBJ2-3, with TRBD2 matching over 8 bases. V was clipped by 1 base and J by 2 bases; unmatched bases: 8. Germline CDR1 reads SGHVS; CDR2 reads FQNEAQ. This CDR3 is 17 amino acids long. The CDR3: CASSLGRLAGHTDTQYF. CDR3 sequence (DNA): TGTGCCAGCAGCTTAGGTCGGCTAGCGGGCCACACAGATACGCAGTATTTT.